The following is a T cell receptor beta chain sequence with its context. Its antigen is unknown. This CDR3 is 15 amino acids long. V lost 4 bases to trimming and J lost 3 bases; unmatched junction nucleotides: 5. Germline V gene data show CDR1 as SGDLS and CDR2 as YYNGEE. The source of the sample is a study of identical twins. Template switching supplied a universal primer site; unique molecular identifiers were carried on the cDNA. One entry per CDR3 protein, called by TCRdb with MiXCR from the 5' RACE reads. This sample carries roughly 280,000 distinct CDR3 sequences, more than 8% of them seen once, and the ten largest clones take under 7.5%. Study-wide findings and caveats: Cross-sectional statistical analysis was relied on for the conclusions, without the same donors being followed. The study found excess low generation probability among twin-shared out-of-frame alpha sequences. In zero-insertion analyses, partial confounding could arise from invariant MAIT and iNKT cells.

The data were also submitted as part of a second study, on yellow fever vaccine responses in identical twins.

Sequences were obtained from CD8+ T cells sorted from blood. The origin of this receptor is a woman aged 18 to 35 in good health. This chain joins TRBV9 and TRBJ2-2; 8 bases are shared with TRBD1. CDR3 amino acids: CASSSRTGHTGELFF. CDR3 nucleotides: TGTGCCAGCAGCTCTCGGACAGGGCACACCGGGGAGCTGTTTTTT.